This TCR beta chain was found in a study of blood T cell repertoires in COVID-19. Assay: immunoSEQ multiplex PCR; the TCRdb copy retains only in-frame clones and omits some. The data hold roughly 290,000 clones, with approximately 85% observed a single time. CDR1 and CDR2 (germline): SGHTS, YDEGEE. CDR3 length: 15 amino acids. V shed 1 base and J 0 bases; nucleotides not matched to a gene: 3. Sequences were obtained from PBMCs or T cells enriched from blood (not recorded which). The J gene is TRBJ2-7, the V gene TRBV5-8; the match to TRBD1 covers 8 bases. This clonotype originated in a young man who had recovered from COVID-19. The CDR3 DNA reads as TGTGCCAGCAGCTTGTACGGGACAGGCTCCTACGAGCAGTACTTC. This codes for CASSLYGTGSYEQYF.